A selection of T cell receptor beta chains follows, all from one sample in a study of CD8 T cells in Susac syndrome. TCRdb independently ran MiXCR on the immunoSEQ multiplex PCR reads; one entry per CDR3 protein. The sample includes roughly 330,000 distinct CDR3 sequences, roughly nine tenths of them seen just once. The sequenced material came from CD4+ T cells from PBMCs. The origin of the receptors is a human donor with multiple sclerosis. Each CDR3 is given with its conserved first and last residue. A D gene is named only where the DNA matches it firmly. The size field is filled for only some rows; it gives once, few, many or a size class.

>-|18|TRBJ1-4|TRBD1|TRBV27
CASSLSRDRGIIPEKLFF
TGTGCCAGCAGTTTAAGCCGGGACAGGGGAATAATTCCGGAAAAACTGTTTTTT
>-|15|TRBJ2-2|-|TRBV6-6
CASSFRKSDAGELFF
TGTGCCAGCAGTTTCCGGAAATCCGACGCCGGGGAGCTGTTTTTT
>-|16|TRBJ1-3|-|TRBV7-8
CASSLKRINSGNTIYF
TGTGCCAGCAGCTTAAAAAGAATTAACTCTGGAAACACCATATATTTT
>-|13|TRBJ2-5|-|TRBV6-5
CASSPQETSAQYF
TGTGCCAGCAGTCCACAGGAGACCAGTGCCCAGTACTTC
>-|15|TRBJ2-1|TRBD2|TRBV7-3
CASSPSGGNHNEQFF
TGTGCCAGCAGCCCCAGCGGGGGGAATCACAATGAGCAGTTCTTC
>-|17|TRBJ1-5|TRBD1|TRBV24-1
CATSEGGRGVSNQPQHF
TGTGCCACCAGTGAGGGGGGCAGGGGGGTTAGCAATCAGCCCCAGCATTTT
>-|15|TRBJ2-5|-|TRBV7-6
CASSLAWRDEETQYF
TGTGCCAGCAGCTTAGCCTGGCGGGATGAAGAGACCCAGTACTTC
>-|16|TRBJ2-3|TRBD2|TRBV5-4
CASSSRLAGETDTQYF
TGTGCCAGCAGCTCCCGACTAGCGGGAGAGACAGATACGCAGTATTTT
>-|15|TRBJ2-1|TRBD1|TRBV10-2
CASRDWDRVGNEQFF
TGCGCCAGCAGAGATTGGGACAGGGTAGGCAATGAGCAGTTCTTC
>-|13|TRBJ1-4|-|TRBV7-2
CASSLGTNEKLFF
TGTGCCAGCAGCTTAGGCACTAATGAAAAACTGTTTTTT
>-|13|TRBJ2-7|-|TRBV3-1
CASSPPAGFEQYF
TGTGCCAGCAGCCCCCCCGCGGGGTTCGAGCAGTACTTC
>-|14|TRBJ1-6|TRBD1|TRBV11-3
CASTGQGANSPLHF
TGTGCCAGCACCGGACAGGGGGCTAATTCACCCCTCCACTTT
>-|12|TRBJ1-5|-|TRBV5-1
CASSPNGQPQHF
TGCGCCAGCAGCCCTAACGGTCAGCCCCAGCATTTT
>-|15|TRBJ2-1|TRBD2|TRBV6-2/TRBV6-3
CASSSSGRAYNEQFF
TGTGCCAGCAGTTCTAGCGGGAGGGCCTACAATGAGCAGTTCTTC
>few|13|TRBJ2-4|TRBD1|TRBV12-3/TRBV12-4
CASSNRGQNIQYF
TGTGCCAGCAGTAACAGGGGACAAAACATTCAGTACTTC
>-|12|TRBJ2-7|-|TRBV5-6
CASSFSRYEQYF
TGTGCCAGCAGCTTTAGTCGGTACGAGCAGTACTTC
>-|16|TRBJ2-3|TRBD1|TRBV5-1
CASSFRTGALSDTQYF
TGCGCCAGCAGCTTTAGGACAGGGGCTCTATCAGATACGCAGTATTTT
>-|14|TRBJ2-1|TRBD1|TRBV4-2
CASSQGDRGNEQFF
TGTGCCAGCAGCCAAGGCGACAGGGGGAATGAGCAGTTCTTC
>-|14|TRBJ1-4|-|TRBV6-6
CASSPGQGDEKLFF
TGTGCCAGCAGCCCCGGTCAGGGCGATGAAAAACTGTTTTTT
>-|15|TRBJ1-1|-|TRBV5-1
CASSAQGGRNTEAFF
TGCGCCAGCAGCGCACAGGGAGGGAGAAACACTGAAGCTTTCTTT
>-|17|TRBJ2-5|TRBD2|TRBV28
CASSLIASGKVKETQYF
TGTGCCAGCAGTTTAATTGCTAGCGGGAAGGTCAAAGAGACCCAGTACTTC
>-|20|TRBJ2-3|-|TRBV23-1
CASSQVGNPESLSSTDTQYF
TGCGCCAGCAGTCAGGTCGGGAACCCAGAAAGTCTTTCTAGCACAGATACGCAGTATTTT
>once|14|TRBJ2-7|-|TRBV19
CASSIDSSRYEQYF
TGTGCCAGTAGTATTGACAGCTCCCGCTACGAGCAGTACTTC
>-|15|TRBJ2-1|-|TRBV9
CASSGLRRVDNEQFF
TGTGCCAGCAGCGGACTGAGGCGAGTTGACAATGAGCAGTTCTTC
>-|15|TRBJ2-3|TRBD2|TRBV7-3
CASSRTSAPADTQYF
TGTGCCAGCAGCCGGACTAGCGCCCCCGCAGATACGCAGTATTTT
>-|14|TRBJ2-1|-|TRBV9
CASSVTDSYNEQFF
TGTGCCAGCAGCGTAACGGATTCCTACAATGAGCAGTTCTTC
>-|17|TRBJ2-1|TRBD2|TRBV7-9
CASSFSASGRAGNEQFF
TGTGCCAGCAGCTTTTCGGCTAGCGGGAGGGCCGGGAATGAGCAGTTCTTC
>-|14|TRBJ1-1|-|TRBV7-3
CASSSTDGNTEAFF
TGTGCCAGCAGCTCCACGGACGGTAACACTGAAGCTTTCTTT